The 26 T cell receptor beta chains below come from one sample, sequenced in a study of blood T cell repertoires in COVID-19. The assay was immunoSEQ multiplex PCR, and TCRdb's table has in-frame clones only and misses some. Of around 110,000 clones listed, 90% are singletons. Specimen: peripheral blood. The source is a human donor with active COVID-19. The donor label of this sample is uncertain.

This clone was seen a handful of times. This chain connects TRBV6-5 to TRBJ2-1; 10 positions agree with TRBD2. This CDR3 is built from 15 residues. Germline CDR1 is MNHEY and CDR2 is SVGAGI. Trimming at V came to 6 bases and at J to 3 bases, leaving 5 bases not matched to a gene. As DNA, the CDR3 is TGTGCCAGCAGAAGCGTAGCGGGGGGCTACAATGAGCAGTTCTTC. This encodes CASRSVAGGYNEQFF.

Only one count was recorded for this clone. As DNA, the CDR3 is TGTGCCAGCTGCCTGTCGAGTCAGGGTAATCAGCCCCAGCATTTT. Protein sequence: CASCLSSQGNQPQHF. This chain links TRBV6-2 or TRBV6-3 with TRBJ1-5; possibly TRBD1 for D (5 bases). Trimming took 8 bases from V and 4 from J, leaving 18 bases between them. CDR1 and CDR2 (germline): MNHEY, SVGEGT. CDR3 length: 15 residues.

The V call is TRBV6-2 or TRBV6-3, the J call TRBJ2-1; 8 nucleotides agree with TRBD2. Germline assignment: CDR1 MNHEY and CDR2 SVGEGT. V lost 4 bases to trimming and J lost 2 bases; unmatched junction nucleotides: 7. This CDR3 contains 16 residues. The DNA of the CDR3 is TGTGCCAGCAGTTCTCCGCAAGCGGGGGCCTACAATGAGCAGTTCTTC. Its protein is CASSSPQAGAYNEQFF.

This chain connects TRBV29-1 to TRBJ2-6; D is ambiguous. The CDR3 is 13 residues long. V lost 5 bases, J lost 0 bases, and 5 bases lay in between. Germline CDR1 and CDR2: SQVTM and ANQGSEA. The CDR3 nucleotides are TGCAGCGTTTCCCTCTCTGGGGCCAACGTCCTGACTTTC. Its protein product is CSVSLSGANVLTF. Supplemented by reference TRBV29-1 and TRBJ2-6, the full variable domain reads SAVISQKPSRDICQRGTSLTIQCQVDSQVTMMFWYRQQPGQSLTLIATANQGSEATYESGFVIDKFPISRPNLTFSTLTVSNMSPEDSSIYLCSVSLSGANVLTFGAGSRLTVL.

CDR3 DNA: TGCAGCGTCCAAGGACAGGGGCTGGGGGCTTTCTTT. This codes for CSVQGQGLGAFF. The chain uses TRBV29-1 and TRBJ1-1, with TRBD1 matching 9 bases. The V gene end was trimmed by 6 bases and the J gene end by 11 bases; junction bases not matched to a gene: 10. Germline V gives CDR1 SQVTM, CDR2 ANQGSEA. CDR3 length equals 12 residues.

This chain connects TRBV24-1 to TRBJ2-1, with D maybe TRBD2 (5 bases). Germline V gene lookup returns CDR1 KGHDR and CDR2 SFDVKD. The V end was cut by 2 bases, the J end by 4 bases, with 14 bases between. This CDR3 region has 16 residues. The CDR3 DNA follows: TGTGCCACCAGTGATTCGACCGGGAATACATACAATGAGCAGTTCTTC. It codes for CATSDSTGNTYNEQFF.

The chain has TRBV14 and TRBJ2-7; TRBD2 might be the D (5 bases). Germline assignment: CDR1 SGHDN and CDR2 FVKESK. Trimming removed 1 base from V and 0 bases from J, with 13 bases in between. The CDR3 runs to 16 residues. Written as DNA, the CDR3 is TGTGCCAGCAGCCAAGTAAGAGGGTGGAACTCCTACGAGCAGTACTTC. Translating it yields CASSQVRGWNSYEQYF.

This clone was counted a single time. The chain couples TRBV4-3 to TRBJ2-7; the match to TRBD1 covers 7 bases. This CDR3 region has 16 residues. J was trimmed by 4 bases and V by 0 bases; bases with no gene match: 9. Germline CDR1 LGHNA, CDR2 YSLEER. CDR3 DNA sequence: TGCGCCAGCAGCCAAGATTTACCGGGACAGACATACGAGCAGTACTTC. It translates to CASSQDLPGQTYEQYF.

V usage is TRBV6-2 or TRBV6-3 and J usage is TRBJ2-1, with 8 bases aligning to TRBD1. Germline CDR1 is MNHEY and CDR2 is SVGEGT. V shed 0 bases and J 6 bases; nucleotides not matched to a gene: 7. The CDR3 is made up of 16 amino acids. This CDR3 is CASSYSRTGSVNEQFF. The CDR3 nucleotides are TGTGCCAGCAGTTACTCGAGGACAGGGTCGGTCAATGAGCAGTTCTTC.

J is TRBJ2-3 and V is TRBV7-2, with 10 bases that match TRBD2. The germline CDR1 and CDR2 sequences are SGHTA and FQGNSA. The CDR3 contains 14 residues. Losses at the gene ends were 7 bases for V and 4 bases for J; bases not matched to a gene: 5. As DNA, the CDR3 is TGTGCCAGCACCTGGAGCGGGGGGGCAGATACGCAGTATTTT. It specifies CASTWSGGADTQYF. The variable domain in full, completed from reference TRBV7-2 and TRBJ2-3, reads GAGVSQSPSNKVTEKGKDVELRCDPISGHTALYWYRQSLGQGLEFLIYFQGNSAPDKSGLPSDRFSAERTGGSVSTLTIQRTQQEDSAVYLCASTWSGGADTQYFGPGTRLTVL.

V and J are TRBV19 and TRBJ2-7; D might be TRBD2 (6 bases). Germline V gene lookup returns CDR1 LNHDA and CDR2 SQIVND (reference sequence). The CDR3 extends over 15 amino acids. The V gene lost 4 bases and the J gene lost 0 bases, with 13 bases spanning the gap. The CDR3 sequence is CASSSTPGVSYEQYF. Here the CDR3 DNA reads TGTGCCAGTAGTAGTACACCGGGAGTCTCCTACGAGCAGTACTTC.

The chain combines TRBV7-2 with TRBJ2-3; the match to TRBD2 covers 8 bases. Looked up from germline, CDR1 is SGHTA and CDR2 is FQGNSA. Trimming cost V 5 bases and J 6 bases; bases outside gene matches: 13. The CDR3 sequence is 16 residues long. The CDR3 region is CASSLRPGGLGDTQYF. CDR3 nucleotide sequence: TGTGCCAGCAGCCTCCGTCCGGGGGGGCTGGGGGATACGCAGTATTTT.

V usage is TRBV28 and J usage is TRBJ2-7; D is uncertain. The CDR3 contains 13 residues. V gave up 3 bases and J gave up 3 bases, with 9 bases separating them. Germline loops: CDR1 MDHEN, CDR2 SYDVKM. CDR3 in amino acids: CASSFNGVYEQYF. The DNA of the CDR3 is TGTGCCAGCAGTTTCAACGGTGTCTACGAGCAGTACTTC.

The chain links TRBV4-1 to TRBJ2-1; TRBD2 is a possible D gene (6 bases). With 4 bases removed from V and 0 bases from J, the gap between germline ends came to 13 bases. The CDR3 is 16 residues long. Germline loops: CDR1 MGHRA, CDR2 YSYEKL. The CDR3 DNA follows: TGCGCCAGCAGCCGGGACTCCCGGAGCTCCTACAATGAGCAGTTCTTC. This encodes CASSRDSRSSYNEQFF.

This sequence joins TRBV18 and TRBJ2-1; 8 bases map to TRBD2. V lost 5 bases to trimming and J lost 6 bases; unmatched junction nucleotides: 9. There are 15 residues in the CDR3. Germline assignment: CDR1 KGHSH and CDR2 LQKENI. The CDR3 nucleotides read TGTGCCAGCTCAAGAATCTCGGGGGGGCGCAATGAGCAGTTCTTC. This gives the protein CASSRISGGRNEQFF. Full variable domain (missing parts from reference TRBV18 and TRBJ2-1): NAGVMQNPRHLVRRRGQEARLRCSPMKGHSHVYWYRQLPEEGLKFMVYLQKENIIDESGMPKERFSAEFPKEGPSILRIQQVVRGDSAAYFCASSRISGGRNEQFFGPGTRLTVL.

The rearrangement links TRBV12-3 or TRBV12-4 to TRBJ2-7, with a weak D call TRBD1 (6 bases). V lost 3 bases to trimming and J lost 1 base, with 7 bases between them. The CDR3 has 13 residues. The chain's CDR3 is CASSFGQSYEQYF. CDR3 sequence (DNA): TGTGCCAGCAGTTTTGGACAGTCCTACGAGCAGTACTTC.

The chain employs TRBV6-4 and TRBJ1-2, with 8 positions matching TRBD1. Trimming removed 4 bases from V and 10 bases from J; junction bases left unmatched: 8. The V gene's germline CDR1 is MRHNA and CDR2 SNTAGT. The CDR3 has 13 amino acids. CDR3 residues: CASSARGQGNYTF. The CDR3 nucleotides are TGTGCCAGCAGTGCCAGGGGGCAGGGAAACTACACCTTC.

The genes are TRBV4-1 and TRBJ2-5; 11 bases fit TRBD2. The CDR3 is 15 amino acids. Germline assignment: CDR1 MGHRA and CDR2 YSYEKL. The trim removed 4 bases at V and 4 bases at J, leaving 5 bases unmatched. The CDR3 sequence is CASSLSGGAGETQYF. CDR3 coding DNA: TGCGCCAGCAGCCTTAGCGGGGGGGCAGGAGAGACCCAGTACTTC.

The rearrangement joins TRBV5-4 to TRBJ1-1; D gene unclear. V was shortened by 2 bases and J by 4 bases, with 9 bases between the two germline ends. This CDR3 is 13 amino acids long. In germline, CDR1 is SGHNT, CDR2 YYREEE (reference sequence). The CDR3 nucleotides are TGTGCCAGCAGCTTCCGGCGCGGCACTGAAGCTTTCTTT. This codes for CASSFRRGTEAFF.

The V call is TRBV6-1, the J call TRBJ2-4, with 8 positions matching TRBD1. This CDR3 contains 17 residues. Germline loops: CDR1 MNHNS, CDR2 SASEGT. V shed 3 bases and J 3 bases; nucleotides not matched to a gene: 10. The DNA of the CDR3 is TGTGCCAGCAGTGACGGACAGGGATCGCGGGTCAAAAACATTCAGTACTTC. This codes for CASSDGQGSRVKNIQYF.

This chain connects TRBV21-1 to TRBJ2-1; TRBD1 is the table's D call, not checked against the DNA. TRBV21-1 is a documented pseudogene. The CDR3 covers 10 residues. The CDR3 is CAEGDRGKFF. CDR3 DNA: TGTGCCGAAGGGGACAGGGGCAAGTTCTTC.

The gene calls are TRBV6-1 and TRBJ2-3; D gene uncertain. The CDR3 is 17 residues long. Trimming removed 6 bases from V and 0 bases from J, with 19 bases in between. CDR1 and CDR2 (germline): MNHNS, SASEGT. CDR3 DNA sequence: TGTGCCAGCAGCGAAAACCCTTTGGCGGCTAGCACAGATACGCAGTATTTT. This codes for CASSENPLAASTDTQYF.

The chain is built from TRBV4-3 and TRBJ2-1, with 9 bases matching TRBD2. Germline trimming cut 4 bases from V and 4 bases from J; bases unmatched to any gene: 14. The length of the CDR3 is 18 residues. The germline gives CDR1 LGHNA, CDR2 YSLEER. The CDR3 DNA reads as TGCGCCAGCAGCCGACTGTCAATTAGCGGGGGCAATTACAATGAGCAGTTCTTC. Translation: CASSRLSISGGNYNEQFF.

This rearrangement joins TRBV7-2 to TRBJ1-2; TRBD1 matches 7 bases. Losses at the gene ends were 3 bases for V and 4 bases for J; bases not matched to a gene: 5. Germline-derived CDR1 and CDR2 are SGHTA and FQGNSA. This CDR3 is built from 14 residues. The CDR3 nucleotides are TGTGCCAGCAGCTTTCCCCGGGACAGCTATGGCTACACCTTC. As protein: CASSFPRDSYGYTF.

The chain recombines TRBV7-6 with TRBJ2-2, with 8 bases identical to TRBD2. The CDR3 contains 16 residues. Germline V gene sequence: CDR1 SGHVS, CDR2 FNYEAQ. After removal of 5 bases from V and 0 bases from J, the junction contained 5 bases not matched to a gene. As DNA, the CDR3 is TGTGCCAGCAGCGCAGCGGGGGTCACGAACACCGGGGAGCTGTTTTTT. Protein product: CASSAAGVTNTGELFF.

The table lists this clone with a count of one. The J gene is TRBJ1-4, the V gene TRBV18; 8 nucleotides align to TRBD1. J was trimmed by 7 bases and V by 0 bases; bases with no gene match: 7. The length of the CDR3 is 16 residues. The germline V gene has CDR1 KGHSH and CDR2 LQKENI. DNA for the CDR3: TGTGCCAGCTCACCACCTGCCGGGACAGGTAGTGAAAAACTGTTTTTT. Translating gives CASSPPAGTGSEKLFF.